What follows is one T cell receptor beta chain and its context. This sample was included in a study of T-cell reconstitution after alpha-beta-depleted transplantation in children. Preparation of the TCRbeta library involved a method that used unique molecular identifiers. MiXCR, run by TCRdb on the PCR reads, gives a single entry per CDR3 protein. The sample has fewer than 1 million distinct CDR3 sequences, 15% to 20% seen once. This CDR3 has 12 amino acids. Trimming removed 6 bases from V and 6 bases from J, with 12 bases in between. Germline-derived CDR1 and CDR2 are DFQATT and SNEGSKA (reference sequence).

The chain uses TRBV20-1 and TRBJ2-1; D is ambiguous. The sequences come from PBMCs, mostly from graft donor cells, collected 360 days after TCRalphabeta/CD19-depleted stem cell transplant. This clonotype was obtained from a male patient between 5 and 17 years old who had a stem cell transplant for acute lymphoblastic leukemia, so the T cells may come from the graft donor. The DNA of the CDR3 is TGCAGTGCCATCACCGCCGGCAATGAGCAGTTCTTC. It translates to CSAITAGNEQFF.